This note documents a single T cell receptor (beta chain) sequence. CDR1 and CDR2 from the germline V gene are SGHNT and YYREEE (reference sequence). V was shortened by 2 bases and J by 3 bases, with 11 bases between the two germline ends. This CDR3 is 14 amino acids long. The sample belongs to a study of cytomegalovirus exposure and HLA in healthy donors. Measured with immunoSEQ multiplex PCR; TCRdb has only the in-frame clones, and not every one. The table records roughly 230,000 clones, roughly 87% of them present only once. The chain is built from TRBV5-4 and TRBJ2-5, with D tentatively TRBD2 (5 bases). Sequencing used PBMCs. This TCR came from a woman in her 30s in good health and CMV-seronegative. The CDR3 nucleotides are TGTGCCAGCAGCTTACGAGACTACAAAGAGACCCAGTACTTC. Protein product: CASSLRDYKETQYF. Looking up the rest from reference TRBV5-4 and TRBJ2-5 gives the full variable domain: ETGVTQSPTHLIKTRGQQVTLRCSSQSGHNTVSWYQQALGQGPQFIFQYYREEENGRGNFPPRFSGLQFPNYSSELNVNALELDDSALYLCASSLRDYKETQYFGPGTRLLVL.